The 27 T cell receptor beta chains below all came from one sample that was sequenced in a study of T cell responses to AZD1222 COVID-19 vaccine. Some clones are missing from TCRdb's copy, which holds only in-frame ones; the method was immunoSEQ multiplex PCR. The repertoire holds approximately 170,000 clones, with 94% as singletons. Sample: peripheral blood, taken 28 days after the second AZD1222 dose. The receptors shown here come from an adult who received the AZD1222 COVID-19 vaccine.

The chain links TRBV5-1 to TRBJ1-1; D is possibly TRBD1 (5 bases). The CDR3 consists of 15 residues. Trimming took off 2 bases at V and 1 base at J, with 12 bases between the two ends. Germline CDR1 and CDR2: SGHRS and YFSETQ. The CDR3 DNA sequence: TGCGCCAGCAGCTTAGACGGGGGTCGGAACACTGAAGCTTTCTTT. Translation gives CASSLDGGRNTEAFF.

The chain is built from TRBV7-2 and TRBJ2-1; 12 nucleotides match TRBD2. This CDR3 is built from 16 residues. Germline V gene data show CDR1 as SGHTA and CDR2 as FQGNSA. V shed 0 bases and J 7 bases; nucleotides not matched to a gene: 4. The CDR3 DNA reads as TGTGCCAGCAGCTTAGCCCCGCTAGCGGGAGGGAATGAGCAGTTCTTC. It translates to CASSLAPLAGGNEQFF.

The chain's CDR3 is CAWAGRTANYGYTF. As DNA, the CDR3 is TGTGCCTGGGCGGGACGGACTGCTAACTATGGCTACACCTTC. This chain links TRBV30 with TRBJ1-2, with a tentative D call TRBD1 (5 bases). The CDR3 extends over 14 amino acids. CDR1 is GTSNPN, CDR2 SVGIG, per germline (reference sequence). Deletions cut 5 bases from V and 0 bases from J, with 13 bases between.

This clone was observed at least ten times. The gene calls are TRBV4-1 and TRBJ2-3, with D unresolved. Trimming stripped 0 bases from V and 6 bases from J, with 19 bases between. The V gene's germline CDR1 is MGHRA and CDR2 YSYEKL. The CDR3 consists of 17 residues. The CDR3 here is CASSQDELIDPKDTQYF. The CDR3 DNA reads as TGCGCCAGCAGCCAAGATGAGCTGATCGACCCGAAGGATACGCAGTATTTT.

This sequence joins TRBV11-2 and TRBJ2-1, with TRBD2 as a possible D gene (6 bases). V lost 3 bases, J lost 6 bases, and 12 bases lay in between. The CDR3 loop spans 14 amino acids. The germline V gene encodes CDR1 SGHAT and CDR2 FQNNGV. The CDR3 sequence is CASSFWDGGNEQFF. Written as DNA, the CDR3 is TGTGCCAGCAGCTTTTGGGACGGGGGCAATGAGCAGTTCTTC.

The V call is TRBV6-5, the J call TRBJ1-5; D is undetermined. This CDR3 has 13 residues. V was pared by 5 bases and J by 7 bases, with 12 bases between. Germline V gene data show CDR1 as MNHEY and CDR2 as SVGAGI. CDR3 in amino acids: CASSPPNGQPQHF. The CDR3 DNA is TGTGCCAGCAGTCCCCCCAACGGGCAGCCCCAGCATTTT.

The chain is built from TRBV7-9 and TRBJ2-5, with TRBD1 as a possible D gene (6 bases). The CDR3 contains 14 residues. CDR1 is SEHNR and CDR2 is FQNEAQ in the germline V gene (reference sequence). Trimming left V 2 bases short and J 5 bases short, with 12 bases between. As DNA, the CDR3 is TGTGCCAGCAGCTTACGCAGGGGATTTGAGACCCAGTACTTC. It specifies CASSLRRGFETQYF.

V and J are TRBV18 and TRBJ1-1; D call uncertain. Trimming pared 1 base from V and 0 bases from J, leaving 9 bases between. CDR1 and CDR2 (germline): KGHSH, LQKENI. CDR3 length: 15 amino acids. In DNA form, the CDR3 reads TGTGCCAGCTCACCACTCGACACCTTGAACACTGAAGCTTTCTTT. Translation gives CASSPLDTLNTEAFF.

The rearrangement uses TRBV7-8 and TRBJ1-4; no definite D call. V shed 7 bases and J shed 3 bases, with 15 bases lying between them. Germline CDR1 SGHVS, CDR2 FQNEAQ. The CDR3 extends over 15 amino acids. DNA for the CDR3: TGTGCCAGCACCCTGGCGGGTCTGGCTAATGAAAAACTGTTTTTT. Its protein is CASTLAGLANEKLFF.

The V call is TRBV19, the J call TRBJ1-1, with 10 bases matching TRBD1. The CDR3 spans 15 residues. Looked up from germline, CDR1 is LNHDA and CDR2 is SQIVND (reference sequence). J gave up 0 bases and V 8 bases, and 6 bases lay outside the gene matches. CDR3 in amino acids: CASETGGALNTEAFF. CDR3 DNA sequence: TGTGCCAGTGAGACAGGGGGCGCGTTGAACACTGAAGCTTTCTTT.

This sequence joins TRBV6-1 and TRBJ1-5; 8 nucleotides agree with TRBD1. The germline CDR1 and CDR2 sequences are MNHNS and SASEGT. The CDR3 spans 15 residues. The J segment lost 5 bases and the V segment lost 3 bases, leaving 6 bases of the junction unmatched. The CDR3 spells CASSDKTGGHQPQHF. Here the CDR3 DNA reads TGTGCCAGCAGTGATAAAACAGGGGGTCATCAGCCCCAGCATTTT.

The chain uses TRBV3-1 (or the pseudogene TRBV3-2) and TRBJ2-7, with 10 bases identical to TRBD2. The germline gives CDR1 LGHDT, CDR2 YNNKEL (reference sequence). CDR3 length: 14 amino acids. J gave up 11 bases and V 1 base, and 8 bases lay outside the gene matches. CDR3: CASSQGLAGDSEYF. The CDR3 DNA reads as TGTGCCAGCAGCCAAGGCCTAGCGGGAGATTCGGAGTACTTC.

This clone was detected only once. The CDR3 loop reads CASSPGQVPNTEAFF. For the CDR3, the DNA is TGTGCCAGCTCGCCGGGACAGGTCCCTAACACTGAAGCTTTCTTT. The genes are TRBV18 and TRBJ1-1, with TRBD1 matching 8 bases. This CDR3 spans 15 amino acids. In germline, CDR1 is KGHSH, CDR2 LQKENI. J lost 2 bases, V lost 6 bases, and 8 bases had no gene match.

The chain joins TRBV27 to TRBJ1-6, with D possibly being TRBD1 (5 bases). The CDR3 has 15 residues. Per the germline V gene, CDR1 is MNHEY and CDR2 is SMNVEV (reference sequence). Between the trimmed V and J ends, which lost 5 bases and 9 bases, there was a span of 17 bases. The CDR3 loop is CASSPVTVWGSPLHF. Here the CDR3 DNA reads TGTGCCAGCAGTCCCGTGACAGTTTGGGGTTCACCCCTCCACTTT.

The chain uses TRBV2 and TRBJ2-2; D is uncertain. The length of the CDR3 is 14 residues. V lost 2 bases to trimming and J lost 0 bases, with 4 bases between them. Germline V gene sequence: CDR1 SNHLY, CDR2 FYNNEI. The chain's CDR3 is CASSESPNTGELFF. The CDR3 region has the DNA TGTGCCAGCAGTGAATCGCCGAACACCGGGGAGCTGTTTTTT.

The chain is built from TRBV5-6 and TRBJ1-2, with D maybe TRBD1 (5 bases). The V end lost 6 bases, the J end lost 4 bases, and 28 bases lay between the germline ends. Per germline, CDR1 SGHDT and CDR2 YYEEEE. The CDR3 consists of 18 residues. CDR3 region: CASIPWGRALSKPYGYTF. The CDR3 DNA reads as TGTGCCAGCATCCCGTGGGGCAGGGCCCTCTCTAAACCCTATGGCTACACCTTC.

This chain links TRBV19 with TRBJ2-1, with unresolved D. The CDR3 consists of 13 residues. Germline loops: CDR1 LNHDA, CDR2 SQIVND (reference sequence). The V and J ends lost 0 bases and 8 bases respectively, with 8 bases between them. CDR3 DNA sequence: TGTGCCAGTAGTATAGATCTAAGGGATGAGCAGTTCTTC. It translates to CASSIDLRDEQFF.

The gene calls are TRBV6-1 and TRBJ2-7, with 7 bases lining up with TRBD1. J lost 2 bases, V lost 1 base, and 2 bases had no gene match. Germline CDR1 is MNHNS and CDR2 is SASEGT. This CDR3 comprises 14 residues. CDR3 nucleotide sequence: TGTGCCAGCAGTGAAGGGGGACAGACCTACGAGCAGTACTTC. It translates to CASSEGGQTYEQYF.

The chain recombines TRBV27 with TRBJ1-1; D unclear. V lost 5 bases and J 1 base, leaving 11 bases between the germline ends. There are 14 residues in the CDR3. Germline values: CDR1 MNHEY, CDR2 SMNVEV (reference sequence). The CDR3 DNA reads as TGTGCCAGCAGTAGACAAGGCGCGAACACTGAAGCTTTCTTT. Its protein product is CASSRQGANTEAFF.

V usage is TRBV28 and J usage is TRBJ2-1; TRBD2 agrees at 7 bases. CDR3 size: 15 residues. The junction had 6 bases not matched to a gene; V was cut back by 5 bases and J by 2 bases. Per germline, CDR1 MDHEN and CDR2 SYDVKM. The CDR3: CASSAGTTAYNEQFF. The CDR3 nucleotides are TGTGCCAGCAGTGCCGGGACTACCGCCTACAATGAGCAGTTCTTC.

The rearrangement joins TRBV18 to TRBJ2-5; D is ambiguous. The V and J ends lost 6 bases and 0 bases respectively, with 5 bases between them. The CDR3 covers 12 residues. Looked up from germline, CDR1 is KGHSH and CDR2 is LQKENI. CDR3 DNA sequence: TGTGCCAGCTCCCCGGACCAAGAGACCCAGTACTTC. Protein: CASSPDQETQYF.

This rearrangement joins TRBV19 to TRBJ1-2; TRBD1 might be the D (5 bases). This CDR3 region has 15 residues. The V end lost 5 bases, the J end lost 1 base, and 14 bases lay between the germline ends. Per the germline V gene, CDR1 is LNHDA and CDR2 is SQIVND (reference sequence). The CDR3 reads CASSLTGGLNYGYTF. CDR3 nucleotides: TGTGCCAGTAGTTTAACAGGCGGGCTTAACTATGGCTACACCTTC.

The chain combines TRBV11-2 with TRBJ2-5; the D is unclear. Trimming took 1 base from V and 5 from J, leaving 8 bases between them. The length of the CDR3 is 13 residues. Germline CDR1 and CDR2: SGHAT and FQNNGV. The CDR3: CASSLGSFETQYF. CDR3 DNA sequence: TGTGCCAGCAGCTTAGGTAGTTTCGAGACCCAGTACTTC.

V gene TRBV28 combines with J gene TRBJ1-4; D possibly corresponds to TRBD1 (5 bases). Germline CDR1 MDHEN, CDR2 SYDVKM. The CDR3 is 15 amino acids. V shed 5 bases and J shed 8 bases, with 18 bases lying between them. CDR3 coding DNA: TGTGCCAGCAGTCTCCTTGGGGGGAGGGGAGAAAAACTGTTTTTT. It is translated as CASSLLGGRGEKLFF.

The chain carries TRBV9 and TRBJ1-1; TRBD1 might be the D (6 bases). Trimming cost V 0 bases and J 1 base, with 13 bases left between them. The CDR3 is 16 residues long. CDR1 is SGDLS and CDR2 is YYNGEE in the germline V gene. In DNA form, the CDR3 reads TGTGCCAGCAGCGTAGCTGGGCAGGGGACGAACACTGAAGCTTTCTTT. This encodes CASSVAGQGTNTEAFF.

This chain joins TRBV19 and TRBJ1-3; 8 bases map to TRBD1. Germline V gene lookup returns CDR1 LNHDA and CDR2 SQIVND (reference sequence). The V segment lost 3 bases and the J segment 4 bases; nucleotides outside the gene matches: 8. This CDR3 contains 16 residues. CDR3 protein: CASSMGSGTGGNTIYF. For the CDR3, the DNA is TGTGCCAGTAGTATGGGATCGGGGACAGGAGGAAACACCATATATTTT. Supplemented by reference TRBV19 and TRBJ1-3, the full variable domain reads DGGITQSPKYLFRKEGQNVTLSCEQNLNHDAMYWYRQDPGQGLRLIYYSQIVNDFQKGDIAEGYSVSREKKESFPLTVTSAQKNPTAFYLCASSMGSGTGGNTIYFGEGSWLTVV.

CDR3 coding DNA: TGTGCCAGCAGCTGGAAACACTATGTCACTGAAGCTTTCTTT. It codes for CASSWKHYVTEAFF. The rearrangement links TRBV7-2 to TRBJ1-1; the D is unclear. This CDR3 contains 14 residues. The germline gives CDR1 SGHTA, CDR2 FQGNSA. The V end lost 4 bases, the J end lost 4 bases, and 13 bases lay between the germline ends.